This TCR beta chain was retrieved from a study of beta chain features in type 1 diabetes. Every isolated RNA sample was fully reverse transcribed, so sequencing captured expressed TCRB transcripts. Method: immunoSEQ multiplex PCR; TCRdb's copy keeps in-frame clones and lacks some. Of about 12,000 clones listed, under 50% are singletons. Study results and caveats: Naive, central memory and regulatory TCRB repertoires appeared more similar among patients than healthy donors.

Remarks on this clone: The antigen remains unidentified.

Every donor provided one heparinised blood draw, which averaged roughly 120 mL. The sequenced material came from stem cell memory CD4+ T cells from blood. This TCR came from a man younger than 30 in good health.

This CDR3 is CASSFGLAGSQETQYF. The CDR3 coding sequence is TGCGCCAGCAGTTTCGGACTAGCGGGGTCTCAAGAGACCCAGTACTTC. The chain uses TRBV5-1 and TRBJ2-5, with 12 bases aligning to TRBD2. Germline loops: CDR1 SGHRS, CDR2 YFSETQ. Losses at the gene ends were 5 bases for V and 2 bases for J; bases not matched to a gene: 7. The CDR3 covers 16 residues.